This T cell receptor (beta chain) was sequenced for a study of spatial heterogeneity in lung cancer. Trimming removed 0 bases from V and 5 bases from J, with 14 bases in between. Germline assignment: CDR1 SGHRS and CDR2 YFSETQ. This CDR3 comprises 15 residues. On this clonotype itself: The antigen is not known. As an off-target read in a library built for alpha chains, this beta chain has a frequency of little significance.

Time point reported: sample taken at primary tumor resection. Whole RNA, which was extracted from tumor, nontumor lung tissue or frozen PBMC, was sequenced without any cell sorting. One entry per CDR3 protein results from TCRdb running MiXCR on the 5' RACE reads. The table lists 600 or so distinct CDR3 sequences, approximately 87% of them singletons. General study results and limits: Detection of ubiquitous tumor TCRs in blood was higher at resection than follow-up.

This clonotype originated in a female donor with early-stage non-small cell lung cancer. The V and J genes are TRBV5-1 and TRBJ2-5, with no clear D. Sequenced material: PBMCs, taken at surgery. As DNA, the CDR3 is TGCGCCAGCAGCTTGGCCCCAAGGGCCCTCGAGACCCAGTACTTC. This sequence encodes CASSLAPRALETQYF.